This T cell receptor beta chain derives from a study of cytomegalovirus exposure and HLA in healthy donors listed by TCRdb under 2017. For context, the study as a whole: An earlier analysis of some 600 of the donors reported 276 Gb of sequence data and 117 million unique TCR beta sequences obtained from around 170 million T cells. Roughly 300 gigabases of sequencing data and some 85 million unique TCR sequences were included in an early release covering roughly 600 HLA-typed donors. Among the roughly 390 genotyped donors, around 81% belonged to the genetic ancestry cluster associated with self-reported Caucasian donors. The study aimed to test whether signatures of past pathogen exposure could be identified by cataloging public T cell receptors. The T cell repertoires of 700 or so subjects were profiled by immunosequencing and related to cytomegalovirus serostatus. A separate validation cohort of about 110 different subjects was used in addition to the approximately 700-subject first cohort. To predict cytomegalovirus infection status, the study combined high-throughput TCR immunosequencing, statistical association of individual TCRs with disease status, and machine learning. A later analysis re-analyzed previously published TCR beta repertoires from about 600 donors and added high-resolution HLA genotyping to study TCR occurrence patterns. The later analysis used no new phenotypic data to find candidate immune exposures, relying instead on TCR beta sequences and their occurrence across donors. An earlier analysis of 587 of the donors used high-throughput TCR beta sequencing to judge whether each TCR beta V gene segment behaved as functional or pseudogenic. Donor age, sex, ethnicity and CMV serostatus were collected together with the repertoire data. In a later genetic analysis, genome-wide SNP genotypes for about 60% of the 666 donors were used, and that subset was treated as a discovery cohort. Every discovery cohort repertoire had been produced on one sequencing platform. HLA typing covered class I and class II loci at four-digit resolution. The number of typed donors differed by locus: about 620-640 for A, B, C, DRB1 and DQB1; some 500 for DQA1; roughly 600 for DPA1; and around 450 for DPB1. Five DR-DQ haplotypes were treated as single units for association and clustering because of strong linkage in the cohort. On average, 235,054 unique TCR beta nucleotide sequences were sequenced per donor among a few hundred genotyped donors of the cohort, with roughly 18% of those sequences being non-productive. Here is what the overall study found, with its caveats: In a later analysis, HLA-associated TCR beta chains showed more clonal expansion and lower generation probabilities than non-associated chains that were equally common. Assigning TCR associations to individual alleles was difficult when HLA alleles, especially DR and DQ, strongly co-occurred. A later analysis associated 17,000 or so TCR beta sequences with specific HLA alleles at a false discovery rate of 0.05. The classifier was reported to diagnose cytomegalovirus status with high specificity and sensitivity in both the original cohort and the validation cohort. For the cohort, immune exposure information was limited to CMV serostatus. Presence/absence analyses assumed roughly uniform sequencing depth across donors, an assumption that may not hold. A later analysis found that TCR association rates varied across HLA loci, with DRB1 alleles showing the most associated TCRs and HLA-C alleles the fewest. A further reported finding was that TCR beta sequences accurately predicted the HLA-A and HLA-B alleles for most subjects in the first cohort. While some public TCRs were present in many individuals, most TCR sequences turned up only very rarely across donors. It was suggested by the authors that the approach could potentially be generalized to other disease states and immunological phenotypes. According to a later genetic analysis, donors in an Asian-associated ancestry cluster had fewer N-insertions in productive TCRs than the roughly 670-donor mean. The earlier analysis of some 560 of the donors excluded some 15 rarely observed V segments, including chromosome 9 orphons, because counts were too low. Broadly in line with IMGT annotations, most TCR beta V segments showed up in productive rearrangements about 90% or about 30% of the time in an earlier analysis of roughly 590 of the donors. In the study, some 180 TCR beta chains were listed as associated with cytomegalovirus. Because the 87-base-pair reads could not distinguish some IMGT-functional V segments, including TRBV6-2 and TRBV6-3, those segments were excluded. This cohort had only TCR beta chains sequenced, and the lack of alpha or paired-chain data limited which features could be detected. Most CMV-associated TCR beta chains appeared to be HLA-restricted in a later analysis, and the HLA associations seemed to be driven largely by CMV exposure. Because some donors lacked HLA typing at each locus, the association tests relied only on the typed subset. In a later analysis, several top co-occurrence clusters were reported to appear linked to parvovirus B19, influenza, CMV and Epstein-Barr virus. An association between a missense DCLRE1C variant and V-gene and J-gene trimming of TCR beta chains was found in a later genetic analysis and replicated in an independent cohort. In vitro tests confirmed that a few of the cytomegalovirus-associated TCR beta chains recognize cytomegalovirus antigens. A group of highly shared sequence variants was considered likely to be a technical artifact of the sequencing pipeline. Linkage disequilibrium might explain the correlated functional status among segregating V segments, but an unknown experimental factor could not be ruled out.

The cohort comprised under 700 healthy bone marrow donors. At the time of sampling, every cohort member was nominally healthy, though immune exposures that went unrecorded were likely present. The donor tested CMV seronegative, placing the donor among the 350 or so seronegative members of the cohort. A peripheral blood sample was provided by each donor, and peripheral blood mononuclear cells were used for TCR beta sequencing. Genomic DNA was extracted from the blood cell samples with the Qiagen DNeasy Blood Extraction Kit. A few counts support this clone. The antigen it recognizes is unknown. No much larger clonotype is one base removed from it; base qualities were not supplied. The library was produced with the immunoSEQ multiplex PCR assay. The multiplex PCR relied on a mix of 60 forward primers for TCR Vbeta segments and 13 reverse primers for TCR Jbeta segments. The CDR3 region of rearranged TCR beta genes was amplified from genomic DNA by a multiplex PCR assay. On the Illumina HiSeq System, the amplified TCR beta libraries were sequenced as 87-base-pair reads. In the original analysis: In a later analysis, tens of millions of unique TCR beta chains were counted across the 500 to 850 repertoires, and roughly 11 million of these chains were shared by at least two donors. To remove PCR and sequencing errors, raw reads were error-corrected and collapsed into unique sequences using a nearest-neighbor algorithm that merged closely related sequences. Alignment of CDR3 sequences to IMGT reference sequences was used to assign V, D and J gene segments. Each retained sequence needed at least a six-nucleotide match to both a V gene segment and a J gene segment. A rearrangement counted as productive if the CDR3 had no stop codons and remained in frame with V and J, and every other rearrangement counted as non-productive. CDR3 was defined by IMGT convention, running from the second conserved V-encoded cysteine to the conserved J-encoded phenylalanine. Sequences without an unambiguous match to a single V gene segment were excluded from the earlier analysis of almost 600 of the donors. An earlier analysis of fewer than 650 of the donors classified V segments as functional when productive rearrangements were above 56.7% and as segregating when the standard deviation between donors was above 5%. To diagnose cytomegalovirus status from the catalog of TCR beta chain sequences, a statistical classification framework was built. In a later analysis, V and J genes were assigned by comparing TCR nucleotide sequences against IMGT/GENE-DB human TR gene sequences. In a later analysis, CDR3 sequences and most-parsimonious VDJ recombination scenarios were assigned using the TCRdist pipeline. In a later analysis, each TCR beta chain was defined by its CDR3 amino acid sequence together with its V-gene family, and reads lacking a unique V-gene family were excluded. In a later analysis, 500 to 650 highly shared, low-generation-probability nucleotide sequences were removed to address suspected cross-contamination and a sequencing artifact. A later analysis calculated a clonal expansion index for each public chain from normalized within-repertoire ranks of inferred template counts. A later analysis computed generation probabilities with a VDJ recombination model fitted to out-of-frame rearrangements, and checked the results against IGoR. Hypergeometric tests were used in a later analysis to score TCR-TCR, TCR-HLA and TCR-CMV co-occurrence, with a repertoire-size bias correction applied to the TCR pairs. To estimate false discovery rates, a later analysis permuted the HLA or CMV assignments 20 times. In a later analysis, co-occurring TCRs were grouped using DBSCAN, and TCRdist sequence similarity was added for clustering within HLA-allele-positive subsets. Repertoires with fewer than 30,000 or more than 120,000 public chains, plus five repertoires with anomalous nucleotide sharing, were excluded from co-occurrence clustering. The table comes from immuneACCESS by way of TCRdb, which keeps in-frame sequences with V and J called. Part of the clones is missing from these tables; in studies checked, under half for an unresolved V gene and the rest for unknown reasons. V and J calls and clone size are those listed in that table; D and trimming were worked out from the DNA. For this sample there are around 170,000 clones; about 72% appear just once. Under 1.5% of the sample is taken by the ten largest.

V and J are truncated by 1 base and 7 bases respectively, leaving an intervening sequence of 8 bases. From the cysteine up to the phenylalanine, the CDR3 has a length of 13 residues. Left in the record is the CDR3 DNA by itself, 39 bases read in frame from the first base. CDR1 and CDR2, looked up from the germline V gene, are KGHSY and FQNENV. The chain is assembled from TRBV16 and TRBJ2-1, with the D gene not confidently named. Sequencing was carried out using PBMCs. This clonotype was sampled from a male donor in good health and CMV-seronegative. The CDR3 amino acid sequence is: CASSQLQWNEQFF. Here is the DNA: TGTGCCAGCAGCCAATTGCAGTGGAATGAGCAGTTCTTC. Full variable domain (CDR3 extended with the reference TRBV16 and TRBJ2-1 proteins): GEEVAQTPKHLVRGEGQKAKLYCAPIKGHSYVFWYQQVLKNEFKFLISFQNENVFDETGMPKERFSAKCLPNSPCSLEIQATKLEDSAVYFCASSQLQWNEQFFGPGTRLTVL.